This T cell receptor (beta chain) comes out of a study of T cell responses to AZD1222 COVID-19 vaccine. Overall study findings and caveats: After two AZD1222 doses, spike-specific TCR breadth and depth rose versus day 0. Clonal diversity may have been underestimated, and the donors were mostly white British, with more females than males.

Concerning this clone: Its antigen is currently unknown.

Generated by immunoSEQ multiplex PCR, the TCRdb table keeps only in-frame clones and is missing some. Here the sample spans 140,000 or so clones, about 91% being singletons. This CDR3 has 15 residues. Deletions cut 0 bases from V and 5 bases from J, with 15 bases between. Per germline, CDR1 SGHKS and CDR2 YYEKEE (reference sequence). This clonotype was sampled from an adult in good health. The source material was peripheral blood, sampled on day 0 of AZD1222 vaccination. The chain joins TRBV5-5 to TRBJ2-7; D not resolved. The CDR3 DNA sequence: TGTGCCAGCAGCTTGGGGATCCGGGTAGAGAACGAGCAGTACTTC. It codes for CASSLGIRVENEQYF.